This is a list of T cell receptor beta chains from one sample in a study of Ad26.COV2.S vaccination and SARS-CoV-2 variants. This table comes from immunoSEQ multiplex PCR, and its TCRdb copy is limited to in-frame clones, with some not included. The data hold some 450,000 clones, with less than 95% observed a single time. The sequenced sample was peripheral blood, obtained in a trial of Ad26.COV2.S vaccine versus placebo. These TCRs come from a person aged 18-65 years who received the Ad26.COV2.S COVID-19 vaccine or a placebo. Both conserved end residues are part of each CDR3. D genes are given only for firm matches. Clone size is given for some rows only: seen once, a few or many times, or a class if the clone is expanded.

d_gene: NA; abundance: NA; v_gene: TRBV29-1; len: 14; j_gene: TRBJ2-3; CDR3aa: CSVGRLGGTDTQYF; CDR3nt: TGCAGCGTTGGCCGGCTGGGTGGCACAGATACGCAGTATTTT
d_gene: NA; abundance: NA; v_gene: TRBV28; len: 13; j_gene: TRBJ2-7; CDR3aa: CASSLAEPYEQYF; CDR3nt: TGTGCCAGCAGTTTAGCAGAACCCTACGAGCAGTACTTC
d_gene: TRBD1; abundance: NA; v_gene: TRBV19; len: 15; j_gene: TRBJ2-4; CDR3aa: CASSIGGQGGNIQYF; CDR3nt: TGTGCCAGTAGTATAGGTGGACAGGGGGGAAACATTCAGTACTTC
d_gene: NA; abundance: NA; v_gene: TRBV1; len: 16; j_gene: TRBJ1-2; CDR3aa: CTSSQGRGAPGYGYTF; CDR3nt: TGCACCAGCAGCCAAGGACGGGGGGCGCCAGGCTATGGCTACACCTTC
d_gene: TRBD1; abundance: NA; v_gene: TRBV7-2; len: 14; j_gene: TRBJ1-5; CDR3aa: CASSLGQGNQPQHF; CDR3nt: TGTGCCAGCAGCTTGGGACAGGGCAATCAGCCCCAGCATTTT
d_gene: TRBD2; abundance: NA; v_gene: TRBV7-9; len: 15; j_gene: TRBJ2-7; CDR3aa: CASSSTSGRLGEQYF; CDR3nt: TGTGCCAGCAGCTCCACTAGCGGGAGGCTCGGCGAGCAGTACTTC
d_gene: NA; abundance: NA; v_gene: TRBV18; len: 13; j_gene: TRBJ2-1; CDR3aa: CASSPGSHNEQFF; CDR3nt: TGTGCCAGCTCACCAGGAAGTCACAATGAGCAGTTCTTC
d_gene: NA; abundance: few; v_gene: TRBV27; len: 17; j_gene: TRBJ1-5; CDR3aa: CASSWGRGPDSNQPQHF; CDR3nt: TGTGCCAGCAGTTGGGGACGGGGTCCGGATAGCAATCAGCCCCAGCATTTT
d_gene: TRBD1; abundance: NA; v_gene: TRBV9; len: 14; j_gene: TRBJ1-2; CDR3aa: CASSPGTGDYGYTF; CDR3nt: TGTGCCAGCAGCCCCGGGACAGGGGATTATGGCTACACCTTC
d_gene: TRBD2; abundance: NA; v_gene: TRBV24-1; len: 19; j_gene: TRBJ2-2; CDR3aa: CATSDAVSGLAGNTGELFF; CDR3nt: TGTGCCACCAGTGATGCTGTGTCGGGACTAGCGGGGAACACCGGGGAGCTGTTTTTT
d_gene: TRBD2; abundance: NA; v_gene: TRBV6-6; len: 14; j_gene: TRBJ2-7; CDR3aa: CASSYSAGVNEQYF; CDR3nt: TGTGCCAGCAGTTACTCTGCGGGAGTCAACGAGCAGTACTTC
d_gene: TRBD2; abundance: NA; v_gene: TRBV7-2; len: 15; j_gene: TRBJ2-5; CDR3aa: CASSLGPGTRETQYF; CDR3nt: TGTGCCAGCAGCTTAGGGCCAGGGACTAGGGAGACCCAGTACTTC